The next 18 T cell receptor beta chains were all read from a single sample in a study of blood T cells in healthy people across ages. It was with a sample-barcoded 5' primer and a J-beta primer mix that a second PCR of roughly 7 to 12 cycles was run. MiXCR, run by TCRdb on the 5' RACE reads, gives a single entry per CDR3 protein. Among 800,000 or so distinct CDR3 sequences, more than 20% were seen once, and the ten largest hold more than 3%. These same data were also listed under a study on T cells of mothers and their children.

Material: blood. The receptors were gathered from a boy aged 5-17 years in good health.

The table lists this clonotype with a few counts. In DNA form, the CDR3 reads TGTGCCAGCCGGGCTCGGACTAGCGGGAGGCCAGGTGAGCAGTTCTTC. It codes for CASRARTSGRPGEQFF. V is TRBV28 and J is TRBJ2-7, with 14 bases matching TRBD2. Near its end, the DNA agrees better with TRBJ2-1, so the J call may be wrong. From germline, CDR1 is MDHEN and CDR2 SYDVKM. The CDR3 totals 16 residues.

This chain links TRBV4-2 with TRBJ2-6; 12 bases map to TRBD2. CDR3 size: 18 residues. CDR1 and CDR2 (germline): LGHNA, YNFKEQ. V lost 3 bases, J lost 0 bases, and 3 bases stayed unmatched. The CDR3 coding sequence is TGTGCCAGCAGCCATGAGACTAGCGGGGGCTCTGGGGCCAACGTCCTGACTTTC. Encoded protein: CASSHETSGGSGANVLTF.

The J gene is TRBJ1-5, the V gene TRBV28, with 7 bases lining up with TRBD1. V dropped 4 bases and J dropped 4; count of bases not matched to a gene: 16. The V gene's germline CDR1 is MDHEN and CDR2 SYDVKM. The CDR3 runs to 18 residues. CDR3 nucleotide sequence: TGTGCCAGCAGTTCCACTCCATTCGGACAGGTCCGAAATCAGCCCCAGCATTTT. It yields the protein CASSSTPFGQVRNQPQHF.

The CDR3 DNA reads TGTGCCAGCAGCCGAGCGGTGTCCTACAATGAGCAGTTCTTC. Its translation is CASSRAVSYNEQFF. The V and J genes are TRBV3-1 and TRBJ2-1; maybe TRBD2 (5 bases). CDR1 is LGHDT, CDR2 YNNKEL, per germline (reference sequence). Trimming pared 4 bases from V and 1 base from J, leaving 8 bases between. This CDR3 has 14 residues.

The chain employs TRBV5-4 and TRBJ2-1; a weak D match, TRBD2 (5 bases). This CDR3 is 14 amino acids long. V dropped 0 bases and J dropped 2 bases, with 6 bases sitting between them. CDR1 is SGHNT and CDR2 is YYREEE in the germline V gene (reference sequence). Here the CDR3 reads CASSLVGAYNEQFF. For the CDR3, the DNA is TGTGCCAGCAGCTTGGTCGGGGCCTACAATGAGCAGTTCTTC.

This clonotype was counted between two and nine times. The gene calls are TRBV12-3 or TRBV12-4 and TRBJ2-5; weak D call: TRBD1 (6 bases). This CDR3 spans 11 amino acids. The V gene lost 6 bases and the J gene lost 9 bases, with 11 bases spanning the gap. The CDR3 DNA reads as TGTGCCAGCAGCCGGGACACGGCCCAGTACTTC. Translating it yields CASSRDTAQYF.

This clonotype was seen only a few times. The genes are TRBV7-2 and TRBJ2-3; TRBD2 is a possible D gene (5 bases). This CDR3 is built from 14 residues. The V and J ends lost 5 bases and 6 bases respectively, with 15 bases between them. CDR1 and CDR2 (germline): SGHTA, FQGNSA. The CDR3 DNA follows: TGTGCCAGCAGCGCCCCGGGGTCGCGGGATACGCAGTATTTT. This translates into CASSAPGSRDTQYF.

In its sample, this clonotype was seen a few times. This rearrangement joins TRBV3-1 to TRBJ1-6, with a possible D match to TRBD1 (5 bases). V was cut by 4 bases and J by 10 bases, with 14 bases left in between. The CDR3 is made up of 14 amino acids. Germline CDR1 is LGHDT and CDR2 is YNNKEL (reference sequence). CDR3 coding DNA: TGTGCCAGCAGCCCAGAACACCGGGACTCACCCCTCCACTTT. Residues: CASSPEHRDSPLHF.

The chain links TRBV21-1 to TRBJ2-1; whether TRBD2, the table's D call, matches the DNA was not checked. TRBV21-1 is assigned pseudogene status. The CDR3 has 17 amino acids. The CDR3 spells CASSGHRLGLRRNEQFF. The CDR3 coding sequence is TGTGCCAGCAGCGGCCATAGATTGGGACTCCGTCGCAATGAGCAGTTCTTC.

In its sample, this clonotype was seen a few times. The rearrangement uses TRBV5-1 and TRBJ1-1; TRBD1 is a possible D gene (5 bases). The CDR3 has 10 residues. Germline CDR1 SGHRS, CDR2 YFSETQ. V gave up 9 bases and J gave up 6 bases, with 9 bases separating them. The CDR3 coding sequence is TGCGCCATACCGGGGCCTGAAGCTTTCTTT. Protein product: CAIPGPEAFF.

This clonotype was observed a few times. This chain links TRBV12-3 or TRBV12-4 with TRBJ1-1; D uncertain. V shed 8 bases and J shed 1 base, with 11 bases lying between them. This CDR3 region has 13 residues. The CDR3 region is CASQKTWNTEAFF. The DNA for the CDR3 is TGTGCCAGCCAAAAAACTTGGAACACTGAAGCTTTCTTT.

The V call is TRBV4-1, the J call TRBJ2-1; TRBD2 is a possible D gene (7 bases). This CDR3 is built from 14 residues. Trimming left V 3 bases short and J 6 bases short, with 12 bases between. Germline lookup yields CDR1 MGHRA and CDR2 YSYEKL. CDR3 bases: TGCGCCAGCAGCCAGGGGGGGCGGCTCAATGAGCAGTTCTTC. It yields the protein CASSQGGRLNEQFF.

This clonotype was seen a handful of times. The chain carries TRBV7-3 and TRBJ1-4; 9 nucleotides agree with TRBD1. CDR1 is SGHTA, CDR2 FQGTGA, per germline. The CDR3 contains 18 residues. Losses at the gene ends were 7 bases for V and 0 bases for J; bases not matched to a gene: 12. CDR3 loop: CASIIPTGGLATNEKLFF. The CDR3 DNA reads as TGTGCCAGCATCATTCCGACAGGGGGTCTTGCAACTAATGAAAAACTGTTTTTT.

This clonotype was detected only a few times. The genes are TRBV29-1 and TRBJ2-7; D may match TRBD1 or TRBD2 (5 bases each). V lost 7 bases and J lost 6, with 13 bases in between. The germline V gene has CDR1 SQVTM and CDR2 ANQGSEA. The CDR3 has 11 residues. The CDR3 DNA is TGCAGCGCCGAGTGGGGGTTCGAGCAGTACTTC. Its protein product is CSAEWGFEQYF.

CDR3 DNA sequence: TGCAGCGTCCTCTCGGACAGGGCCTACGAGCAGTACTTC. As protein: CSVLSDRAYEQYF. The chain employs TRBV29-1 and TRBJ2-7; 8 nucleotides align to TRBD1. The CDR3 covers 13 residues. CDR1 is SQVTM and CDR2 is ANQGSEA in the germline V gene. Germline trimming cut 6 bases from V and 2 bases from J; bases unmatched to any gene: 6.

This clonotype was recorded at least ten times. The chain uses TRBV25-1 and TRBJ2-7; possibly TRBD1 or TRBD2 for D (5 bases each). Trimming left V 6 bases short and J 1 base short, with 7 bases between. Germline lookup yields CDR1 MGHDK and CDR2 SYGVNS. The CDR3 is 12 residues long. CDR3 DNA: TGTGCCAGCAGGGGGGATTCCTACGAGCAGTACTTC. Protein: CASRGDSYEQYF.

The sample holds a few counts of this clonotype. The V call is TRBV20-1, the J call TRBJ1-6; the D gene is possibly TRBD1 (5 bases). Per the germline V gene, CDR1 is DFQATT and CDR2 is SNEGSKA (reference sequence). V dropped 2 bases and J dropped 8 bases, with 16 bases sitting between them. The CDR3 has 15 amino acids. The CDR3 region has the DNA TGCAGTGCTAGAAGACCCGGGAGAGGGGATTCACCCCTCCACTTT. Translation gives CSARRPGRGDSPLHF.

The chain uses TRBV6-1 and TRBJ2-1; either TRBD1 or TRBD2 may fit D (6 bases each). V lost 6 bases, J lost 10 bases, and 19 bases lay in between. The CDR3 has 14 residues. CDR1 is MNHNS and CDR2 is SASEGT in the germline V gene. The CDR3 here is CASSPWGAGEEQFF. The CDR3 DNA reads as TGTGCCAGCAGCCCTTGGGGGGCAGGCGAGGAGCAGTTCTTC.